Listed here is a single T cell receptor (beta chain). In its sample, this clone was seen once. Its antigen remains undetermined. No much larger clonotype is one base removed from it; base qualities were not supplied. This record comes from a study of blood T cell repertoires in COVID-19 (TCRdb year 2020). Notes on the research overall: Collaborator samples came from the United States, Italy and Spain and covered acute and convalescent phases of COVID-19. Where HLA class I and class II types were available, the types were taken from metadata supplied by the sample provider, not from assay-based typing. The repertoires were made available in a free public database intended to serve as a resource for research on the immune response to SARS-CoV-2. The prospective study material was composed of cDNA or gDNA derived from T cells, B-cell-depleted T cells, or PBMCs. Samples were obtained from the ongoing ImmuneRACE study (first 160 participants) and from 950 to 1,500 subjects provided by 6 global collaborators. A de-identified subject ID, COVID-19 status, age in years and sex were almost always included in the sample metadata. Deeply sampled blood TCRbeta repertoires from subjects exposed to, actively infected with, or recovered from COVID-19 were included in the dataset. What the authors observed across the whole study: How much clinical and demographic metadata was included differed by source and by participant, and the metadata was provided uncurated.

Germline trimming amounts to 5 bases on V and 0 bases on J, with 10 as the count of junction bases outside the gene matches. The CDR3 covers 17 residues, taking in both the cysteine and the phenylalanine. The kept DNA is CDR3 alone, 51 bases in frame from the first base. From a lookup of the germline V gene, CDR1 and CDR2 are SGHRS and YFSETQ. Collaborating institutions collected whole blood in K2EDTA tubes following their own protocols. For TCRbeta analysis, collaborators shipped samples in one of three forms: frozen whole blood, isolated PBMCs, or DNA extracted from either of those sample types. TCRbeta CDR3 regions were amplified from genomic DNA by means of the immunoSEQ Assay, a bias-controlled multiplex PCR. Per the source publication's procedure: The number of nucleated cells in each sample was estimated by amplification of reference gene primers within the assay. To quantify the absolute abundance of each unique TCRbeta CDR3 rearrangement, sequence reads were collapsed and filtered. Productive Simpson clonality was computed per sample as the square root of Simpson's diversity index over productive rearrangements. TCRdb provides this immuneACCESS table in a form limited to in-frame rearrangements. Some clones are lacking; in checked studies, under half of them reflect an unresolved V gene, and why the rest are absent is not known. V, J and clone size reflect that table, while D and trimming were determined from the DNA. This sample gives 39,000 or so clones in total; about four fifths of them show up just once. 39% of the sample is taken by the ten largest.

This TCR was sampled from a man aged 40-50 years with active or convalescent COVID-19. The chain employs TRBV5-1 and TRBJ2-7; TRBD2 fits 11 bases in the junction. Sequenced input: peripheral blood. The bases read TGCGCCAGCAGTCCGGGACTAGCGGAAACGAACTCCTACGAGCAGTACTTC. This translates into CASSPGLAETNSYEQYF. Joined to the reference TRBV5-1 and TRBJ2-7 proteins, this CDR3 gives the full variable domain: KAGVTQTPRYLIKTRGQQVTLSCSPISGHRSVSWYQQTPGQGLQFLFEYFSETQRNKGNFPGRFSGRQFSNSRSEMNVSTLELGDSALYLCASSPGLAETNSYEQYFGPGTRLTVT.